This T cell receptor (beta chain) was sequenced for a study of blood T cell repertoires in COVID-19. Study-wide context: Donors in the United States, Italy and Spain gave samples during acute or convalescent COVID-19. Sources were T cells, B-cell-depleted T cells, or PBMCs; the material itself was cDNA or gDNA.

The CDR3 is 14 amino acids. Germline-derived CDR1 and CDR2 are LNHNV and YYDKDF (reference sequence). Trimming at V came to 3 bases and at J to 2 bases, leaving 4 bases not matched to a gene. The authors' processing: Researchers report that nucleated cell counts were estimated from reference gene primer amplification. Profiled with immunoSEQ multiplex PCR; TCRdb holds only in-frame clones, not every one. V, J and clone size reflect that table, while D and trimming were determined from the DNA. Of some 180,000 clones listed, 82% are singletons. One Seattle source followed patients from active infection through their disease course.

The genes are TRBV15 and TRBJ2-7; TRBD2 agrees at 7 bases. This clonotype was sampled from a woman aged 55-70 years with COVID-19, enrolled during active disease. Specimen: peripheral blood. CDR3 amino acids: CATSRGGEPYEQYF. The CDR3, as DNA: TGTGCCACCAGCAGGGGGGGGGAACCCTACGAGCAGTACTTC.